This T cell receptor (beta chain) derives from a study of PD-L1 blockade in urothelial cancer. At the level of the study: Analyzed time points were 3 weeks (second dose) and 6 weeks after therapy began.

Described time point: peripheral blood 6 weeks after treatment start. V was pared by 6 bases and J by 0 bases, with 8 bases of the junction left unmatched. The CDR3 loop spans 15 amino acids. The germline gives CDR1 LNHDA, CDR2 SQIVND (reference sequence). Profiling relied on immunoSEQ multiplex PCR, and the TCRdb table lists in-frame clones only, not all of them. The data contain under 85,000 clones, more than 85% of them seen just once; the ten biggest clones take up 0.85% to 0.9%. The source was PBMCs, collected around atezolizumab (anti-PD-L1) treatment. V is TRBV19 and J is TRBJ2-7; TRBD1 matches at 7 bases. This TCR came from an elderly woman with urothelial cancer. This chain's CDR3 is CASRQTGKSSYEQYF. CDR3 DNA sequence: TGTGCCAGTAGACAGACAGGGAAGAGCTCCTACGAGCAGTACTTC.